These 3 T cell receptor beta chains were all obtained from the same sample, sequenced in a study of a mutant IDH1 vaccine in newly diagnosed glioma. Time point defined: week 35, safety follow-up. It was 300 ug of mutant IDH1 20-mer peptide that made up each vaccine dose, given with topical imiquimod. For these TCRs, the target antigens are not known. Sequencing was performed with immunoSEQ multiplex PCR; in TCRdb, only in-frame clones are kept and a portion is missing. The table lists about 72,000 clones, more than 70% of them singletons. The sequenced sample was PBMCs, obtained from a glioma patient whose treatment included an IDH1 peptide vaccine. These receptors originate from a man younger than 35 with glioma.

The chain uses TRBV5-1 and TRBJ2-7; 11 bases align to TRBD1. The trim removed 0 bases at V and 7 bases at J, leaving 6 bases unmatched. This CDR3 comprises 15 residues. The germline gives CDR1 SGHRS, CDR2 YFSETQ. CDR3: CASSLAGQGAREQYF. DNA of the CDR3: TGCGCCAGCAGCTTGGCTGGACAGGGGGCGCGGGAGCAGTACTTC.

This clone was seen just once. The chain uses TRBV6-1 and TRBJ1-1, with D unclear. Germline V lookup: CDR1 MNHNS, CDR2 SASEGT. V lost 5 bases and J lost 6, with 10 bases in between. The CDR3 covers 12 residues. CDR3 DNA sequence: TGTGCCAGCAGTCATCAGTCTGCTGAAGCTTTCTTT. Its protein is CASSHQSAEAFF.

This chain joins TRBV12-5 and TRBJ2-3; 8 positions agree with TRBD1. From germline, CDR1 is LGHNT and CDR2 FRNRAP. Germline trimming cut 0 bases from V and 7 bases from J; bases unmatched to any gene: 6. This CDR3 region has 15 residues. CDR3 loop: CASGLVGQGAYTQYF. In DNA form, the CDR3 reads TGTGCTAGTGGTTTGGTAGGCCAGGGGGCGTATACGCAGTATTTT.